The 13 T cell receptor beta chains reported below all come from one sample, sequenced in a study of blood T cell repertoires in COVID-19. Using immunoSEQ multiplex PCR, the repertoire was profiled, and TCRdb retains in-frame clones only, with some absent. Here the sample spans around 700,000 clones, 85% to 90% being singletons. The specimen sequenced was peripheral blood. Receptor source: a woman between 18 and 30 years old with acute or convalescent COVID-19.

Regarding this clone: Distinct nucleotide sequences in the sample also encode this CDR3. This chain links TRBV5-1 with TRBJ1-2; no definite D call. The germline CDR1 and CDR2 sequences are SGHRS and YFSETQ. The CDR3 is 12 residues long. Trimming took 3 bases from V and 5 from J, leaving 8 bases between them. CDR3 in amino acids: CASSSENYGYTF. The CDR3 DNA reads TGCGCCAGCAGCTCCGAGAATTATGGCTACACCTTC.

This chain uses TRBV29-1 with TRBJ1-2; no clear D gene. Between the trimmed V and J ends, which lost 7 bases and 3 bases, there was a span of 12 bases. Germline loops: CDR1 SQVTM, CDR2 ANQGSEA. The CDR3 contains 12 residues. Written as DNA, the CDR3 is TGCAGCGCCGAACAGTCTCACTATGGCTACACCTTC. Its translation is CSAEQSHYGYTF.

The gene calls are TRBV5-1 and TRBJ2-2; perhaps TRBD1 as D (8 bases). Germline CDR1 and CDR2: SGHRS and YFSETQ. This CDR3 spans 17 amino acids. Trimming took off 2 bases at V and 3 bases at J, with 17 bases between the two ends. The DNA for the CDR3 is TGCGCCAGCAGCTTTTCTGCCACAGGGGGGGACACCGGGGAGCTGTTTTTT. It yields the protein CASSFSATGGDTGELFF.

The CDR3 is CASRETGRGTEAFF. CDR3 coding DNA: TGTGCCAGCAGGGAGACAGGAAGGGGCACTGAAGCTTTCTTT. The chain uses TRBV6-5 and TRBJ1-1; D may be TRBD1 (6 bases). The CDR3 extends over 14 amino acids. Trimming took off 6 bases at V and 4 bases at J, with 15 bases between the two ends. The germline CDR1 and CDR2 sequences are MNHEY and SVGAGI.

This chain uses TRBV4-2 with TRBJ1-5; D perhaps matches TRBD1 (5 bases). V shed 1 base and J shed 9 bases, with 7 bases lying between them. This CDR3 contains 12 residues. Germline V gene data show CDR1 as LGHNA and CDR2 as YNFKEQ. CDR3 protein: CASSQARGPQHF. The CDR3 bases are TGTGCCAGCAGCCAAGCTAGGGGGCCCCAGCATTTT.

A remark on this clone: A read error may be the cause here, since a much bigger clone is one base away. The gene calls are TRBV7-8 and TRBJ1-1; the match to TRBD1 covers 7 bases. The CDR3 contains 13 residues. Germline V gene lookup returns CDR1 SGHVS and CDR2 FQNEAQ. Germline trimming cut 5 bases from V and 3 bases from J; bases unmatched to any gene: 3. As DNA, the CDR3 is TGTGCCAGCAGCCGGACAGGAGACACTGAAGCTTTCTTT. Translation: CASSRTGDTEAFF. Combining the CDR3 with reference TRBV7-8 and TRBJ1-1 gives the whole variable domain GAGVSQSPRYKVAKRGQDVALRCDPISGHVSLFWYQQALGQGPEFLTYFQNEAQLDKSGLPSDRFFAERPEGSVSTLKIQRTQQEDSAVYLCASSRTGDTEAFFGQGTRLTVV.

The chain's CDR3 is CASGLVPYVGGNTIYF. CDR3 DNA sequence: TGTGCTAGTGGTTTGGTCCCTTATGTCGGGGGAAACACCATATATTTT. The chain combines TRBV12-5 with TRBJ1-3; D remains unclear. Germline V gene data show CDR1 as LGHNT and CDR2 as FRNRAP. CDR3 length: 16 amino acids. The V end lost 0 bases, the J end lost 4 bases, and 13 bases lay between the germline ends.

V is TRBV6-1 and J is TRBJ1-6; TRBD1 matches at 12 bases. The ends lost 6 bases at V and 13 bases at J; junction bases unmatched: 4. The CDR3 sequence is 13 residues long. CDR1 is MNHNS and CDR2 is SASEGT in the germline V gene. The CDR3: CASRGTGGEPLHF. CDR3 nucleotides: TGTGCCAGCAGGGGGACAGGGGGCGAGCCCCTCCACTTT.

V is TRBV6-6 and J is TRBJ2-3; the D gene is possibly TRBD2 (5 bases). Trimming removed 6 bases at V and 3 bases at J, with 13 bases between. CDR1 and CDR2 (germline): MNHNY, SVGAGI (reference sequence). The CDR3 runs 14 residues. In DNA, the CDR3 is TGTGCCAGCAGACCCTATAGGGAGACAGATACGCAGTATTTT. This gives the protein CASRPYRETDTQYF.

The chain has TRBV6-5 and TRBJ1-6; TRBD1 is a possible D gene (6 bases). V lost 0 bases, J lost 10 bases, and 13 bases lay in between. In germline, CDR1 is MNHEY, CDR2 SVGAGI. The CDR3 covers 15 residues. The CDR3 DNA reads TGTGCCAGCAGTTACTCGGGGGGGGCTCGATCACCCCTCCACTTT. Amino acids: CASSYSGGARSPLHF.

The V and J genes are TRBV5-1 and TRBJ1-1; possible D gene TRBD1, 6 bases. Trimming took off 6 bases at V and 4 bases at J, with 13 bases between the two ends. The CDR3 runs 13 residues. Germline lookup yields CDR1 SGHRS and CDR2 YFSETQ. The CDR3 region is CASTNTGFTEAFF. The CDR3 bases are TGCGCCAGCACCAACACAGGGTTCACTGAAGCTTTCTTT. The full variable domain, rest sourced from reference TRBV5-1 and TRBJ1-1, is KAGVTQTPRYLIKTRGQQVTLSCSPISGHRSVSWYQQTPGQGLQFLFEYFSETQRNKGNFPGRFSGRQFSNSRSEMNVSTLELGDSALYLCASTNTGFTEAFFGQGTRLTVV.

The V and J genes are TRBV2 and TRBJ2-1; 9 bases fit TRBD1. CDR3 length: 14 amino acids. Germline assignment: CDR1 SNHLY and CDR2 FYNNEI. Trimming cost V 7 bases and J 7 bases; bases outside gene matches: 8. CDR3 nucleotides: TGTGCCAGCACTTCCCGGGACAGGGTGAATGAGCAGTTCTTC. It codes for CASTSRDRVNEQFF.

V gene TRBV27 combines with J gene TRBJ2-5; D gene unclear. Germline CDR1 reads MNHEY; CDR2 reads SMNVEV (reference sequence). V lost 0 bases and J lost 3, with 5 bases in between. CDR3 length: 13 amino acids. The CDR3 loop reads CASSLSAEETQYF. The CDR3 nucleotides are TGTGCCAGCAGTTTATCGGCAGAAGAGACCCAGTACTTC.